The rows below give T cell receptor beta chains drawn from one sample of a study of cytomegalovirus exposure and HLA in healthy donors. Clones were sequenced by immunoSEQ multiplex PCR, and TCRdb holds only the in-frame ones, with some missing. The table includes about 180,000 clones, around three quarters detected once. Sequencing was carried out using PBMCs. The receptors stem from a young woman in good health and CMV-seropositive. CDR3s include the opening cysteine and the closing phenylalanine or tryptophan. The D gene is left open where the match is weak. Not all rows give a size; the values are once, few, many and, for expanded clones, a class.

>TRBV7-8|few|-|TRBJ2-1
CASSGAAENNEQFF
TGTGCCAGCAGCGGGGCGGCGGAGAACAATGAGCAGTTCTTC
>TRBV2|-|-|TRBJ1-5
CASALGSHNQPQHF
TGTGCCAGCGCCCTCGGGAGCCACAATCAGCCCCAGCATTTT
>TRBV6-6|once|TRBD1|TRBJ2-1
CASSYSLQGFNEQFF
TGTGCCAGCAGTTACTCGCTACAGGGGTTCAATGAGCAGTTCTTC
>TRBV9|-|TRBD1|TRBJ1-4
CASSPGTGTNEKLFF
TGTGCCAGCAGTCCGGGGACAGGGACAAATGAAAAACTGTTTTTT
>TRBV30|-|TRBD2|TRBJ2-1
CAGRLAGGFNEQFF
TGTGCCGGAAGGTTAGCGGGGGGTTTCAATGAGCAGTTCTTC
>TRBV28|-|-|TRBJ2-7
CASSLQTDSSYEQYF
TGTGCCAGCAGTTTACAGACGGACAGCTCCTACGAGCAGTACTTC
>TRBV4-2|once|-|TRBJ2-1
CASSQGGLIHNEQFF
TGTGCCAGCAGCCAAGGGGGCCTCATCCACAATGAGCAGTTCTTC
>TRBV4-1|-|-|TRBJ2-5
CASSQDWETQYF
TGCGCCAGCAGCCAGGACTGGGAGACCCAGTACTTC
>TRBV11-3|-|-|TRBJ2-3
CASSLGAAGPSTDTQYF
TGTGCCAGCAGCTTAGGAGCGGCGGGCCCTAGCACAGATACGCAGTATTTT
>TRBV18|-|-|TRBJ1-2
CASSPLSRANYGYTF
TGTGCCAGCTCACCTCTCTCCAGGGCTAACTATGGCTACACCTTC
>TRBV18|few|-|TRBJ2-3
CASSPPSRTDTQYF
TGTGCCAGCTCACCCCCCTCCCGGACAGATACGCAGTATTTT
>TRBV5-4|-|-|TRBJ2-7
CASRGGRSYEQYF
TGTGCCAGCCGCGGGGGCCGATCCTACGAGCAGTACTTC
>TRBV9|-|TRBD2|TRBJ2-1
CATSGGDYNEQFF
TGTGCCACGAGCGGGGGGGACTACAATGAGCAGTTCTTC
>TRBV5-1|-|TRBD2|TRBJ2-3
CASSLGRAGGPPDTQYF
TGCGCCAGCAGCTTGGGACGGGCGGGGGGGCCGCCAGATACGCAGTATTTT
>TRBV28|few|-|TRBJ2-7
CASARRRSSYEQYF
TGTGCCAGCGCTCGCCGACGGAGCTCCTACGAGCAGTACTTC
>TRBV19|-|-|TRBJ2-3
CASSPSLDTQYF
TGTGCCAGTAGTCCGTCGTTAGATACGCAGTATTTT
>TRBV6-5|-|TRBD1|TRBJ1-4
CASSETGGREKLFF
TGTGCCAGCAGCGAAACAGGGGGTCGGGAAAAACTGTTTTTT
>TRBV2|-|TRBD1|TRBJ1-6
CASSERMTGNNSPLHF
TGTGCCAGCAGTGAACGAATGACAGGGAATAATTCACCCCTCCACTTT
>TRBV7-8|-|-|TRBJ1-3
CASSSSPRYSGNTIYF
TGTGCCAGCAGCTCGTCGCCGCGATACTCTGGAAACACCATATATTTT
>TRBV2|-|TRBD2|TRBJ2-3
CASSEAPRGGDTQYF
TGTGCCAGCAGTGAAGCGCCCCGCGGGGGGGATACGCAGTATTTT
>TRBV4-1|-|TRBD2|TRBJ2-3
CASSRGAGGHPSTDTQYF
TGCGCCAGCTCCCGGGGGGCGGGGGGCCACCCTAGCACAGATACGCAGTATTTT
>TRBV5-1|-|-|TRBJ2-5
CASSRGGLGETQYF
TGCGCCAGCAGCAGGGGTGGGCTCGGAGAGACCCAGTACTTC
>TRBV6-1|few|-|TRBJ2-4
CASSDFGGGLAKNIQYF
TGTGCCAGCAGTGATTTCGGGGGAGGTTTAGCCAAAAACATTCAGTACTTC
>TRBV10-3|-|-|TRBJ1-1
CAISESPGRVATEAFF
TGTGCCATCAGTGAGTCCCCCGGGAGGGTGGCCACTGAAGCTTTCTTT
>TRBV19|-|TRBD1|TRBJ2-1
CATRDRGYNEQFF
TGTGCCACACGAGACAGGGGCTACAATGAGCAGTTCTTC
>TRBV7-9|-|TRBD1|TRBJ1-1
CASSPRTGNTEAFF
TGTGCCAGCAGCCCGCGGACAGGTAACACTGAAGCTTTCTTT
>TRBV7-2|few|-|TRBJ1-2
CASSLALPEINGYTF
TGTGCCAGCAGCTTAGCGCTCCCAGAAATCAATGGCTACACCTTC
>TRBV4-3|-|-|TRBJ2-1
CASSQAPRGYNEQFF
TGCGCCAGCAGCCAAGCCCCTAGGGGCTACAATGAGCAGTTCTTC